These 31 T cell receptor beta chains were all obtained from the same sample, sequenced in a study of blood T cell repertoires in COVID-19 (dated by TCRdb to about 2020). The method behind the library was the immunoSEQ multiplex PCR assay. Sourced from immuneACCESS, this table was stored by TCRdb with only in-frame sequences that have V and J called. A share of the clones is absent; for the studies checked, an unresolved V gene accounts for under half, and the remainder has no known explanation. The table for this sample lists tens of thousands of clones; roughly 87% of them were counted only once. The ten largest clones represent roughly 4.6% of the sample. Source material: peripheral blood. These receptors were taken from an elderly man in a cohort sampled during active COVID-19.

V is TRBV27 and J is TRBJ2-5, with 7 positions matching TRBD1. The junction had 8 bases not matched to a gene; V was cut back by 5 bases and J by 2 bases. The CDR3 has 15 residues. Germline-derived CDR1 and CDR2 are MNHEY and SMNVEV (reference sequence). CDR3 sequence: CASSPGQIKQETQYF. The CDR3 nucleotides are TGTGCCAGCAGTCCGGGACAGATAAAACAAGAGACCCAGTACTTC.

CDR3 residues: CAWSVSPNRPQHF. CDR3 coding DNA: TGTGCCTGGAGTGTTTCCCCCAACAGGCCCCAGCATTTT. The rearrangement links TRBV30 to TRBJ1-5; D is uncertain. Trimming pared 0 bases from V and 9 bases from J, leaving 12 bases between. Germline V gene sequence: CDR1 GTSNPN, CDR2 SVGIG (reference sequence). There are 13 residues in the CDR3.

The CDR3: CASSLGPGVETEAFF. The DNA for the CDR3 is TGCGCCAGCAGCTTGGGGCCCGGGGTTGAAACTGAAGCTTTCTTT. V gene TRBV5-1 combines with J gene TRBJ1-1; D unclear. Germline V gene lookup returns CDR1 SGHRS and CDR2 YFSETQ. Trimming took 0 bases from V and 5 from J, leaving 14 bases between them. CDR3 length: 15 residues. The full variable domain, in which reference TRBV5-1 and TRBJ1-1 provide the parts outside the CDR3, is KAGVTQTPRYLIKTRGQQVTLSCSPISGHRSVSWYQQTPGQGLQFLFEYFSETQRNKGNFPGRFSGRQFSNSRSEMNVSTLELGDSALYLCASSLGPGVETEAFFGQGTRLTVV.

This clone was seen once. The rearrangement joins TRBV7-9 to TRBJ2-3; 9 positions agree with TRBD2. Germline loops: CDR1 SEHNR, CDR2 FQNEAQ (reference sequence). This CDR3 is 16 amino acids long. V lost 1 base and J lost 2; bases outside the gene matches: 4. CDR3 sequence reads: CASSLGLAGYTDTQYF. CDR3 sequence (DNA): TGTGCCAGCAGCTTAGGGCTAGCGGGGTACACAGATACGCAGTATTTT.

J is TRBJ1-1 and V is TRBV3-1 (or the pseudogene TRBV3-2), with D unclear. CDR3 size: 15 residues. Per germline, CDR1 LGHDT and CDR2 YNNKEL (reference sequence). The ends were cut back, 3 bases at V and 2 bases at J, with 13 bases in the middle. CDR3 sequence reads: CASSHTTYSNTEAFF. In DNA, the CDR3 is TGTGCCAGCAGCCATACGACCTACAGCAACACTGAAGCTTTCTTT.

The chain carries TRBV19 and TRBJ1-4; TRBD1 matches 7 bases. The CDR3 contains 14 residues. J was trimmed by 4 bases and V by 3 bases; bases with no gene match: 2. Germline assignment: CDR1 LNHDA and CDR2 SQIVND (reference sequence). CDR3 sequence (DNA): TGTGCCAGTAGTATGGGACAGAATAATGAAAAACTGTTTTTT. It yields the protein CASSMGQNNEKLFF. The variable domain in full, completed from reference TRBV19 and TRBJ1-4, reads DGGITQSPKYLFRKEGQNVTLSCEQNLNHDAMYWYRQDPGQGLRLIYYSQIVNDFQKGDIAEGYSVSREKKESFPLTVTSAQKNPTAFYLCASSMGQNNEKLFFGSGTQLSVL.

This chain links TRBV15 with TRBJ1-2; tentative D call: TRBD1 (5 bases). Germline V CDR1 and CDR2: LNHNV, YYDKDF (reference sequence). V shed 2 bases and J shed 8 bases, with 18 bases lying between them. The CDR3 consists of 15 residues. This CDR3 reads CATSRPQDLLAGYTF. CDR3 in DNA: TGTGCCACCAGCAGACCACAGGACCTCTTGGCAGGCTACACCTTC.

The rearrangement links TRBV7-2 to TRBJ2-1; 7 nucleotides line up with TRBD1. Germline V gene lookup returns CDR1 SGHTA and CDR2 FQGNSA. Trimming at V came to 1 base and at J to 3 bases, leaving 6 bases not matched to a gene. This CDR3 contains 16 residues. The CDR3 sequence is CASSLEGGQDYNEQFF. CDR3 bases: TGTGCCAGCAGCTTAGAGGGTGGACAGGACTACAATGAGCAGTTCTTC. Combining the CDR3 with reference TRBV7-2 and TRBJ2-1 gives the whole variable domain GAGVSQSPSNKVTEKGKDVELRCDPISGHTALYWYRQSLGQGLEFLIYFQGNSAPDKSGLPSDRFSAERTGGSVSTLTIQRTQQEDSAVYLCASSLEGGQDYNEQFFGPGTRLTVL.

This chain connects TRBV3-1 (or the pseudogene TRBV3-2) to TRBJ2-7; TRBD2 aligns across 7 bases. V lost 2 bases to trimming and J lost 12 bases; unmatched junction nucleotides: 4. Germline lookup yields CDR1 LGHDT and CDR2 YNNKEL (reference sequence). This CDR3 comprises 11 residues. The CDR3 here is CASSQSGESYF. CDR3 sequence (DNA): TGTGCCAGCAGCCAAAGCGGGGAATCGTACTTC.

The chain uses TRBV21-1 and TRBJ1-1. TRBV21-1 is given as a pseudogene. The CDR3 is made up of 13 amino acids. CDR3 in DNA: TGTGCCAGCAGCAATCAGCGGCCCACTGAAGCTTTCTTT. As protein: CASSNQRPTEAFF.

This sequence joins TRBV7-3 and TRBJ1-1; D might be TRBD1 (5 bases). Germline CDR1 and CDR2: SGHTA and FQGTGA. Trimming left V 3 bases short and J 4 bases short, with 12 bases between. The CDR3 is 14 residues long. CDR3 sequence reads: CASSFGRDSTEAFF. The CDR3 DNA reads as TGTGCCAGCAGCTTCGGCAGGGATTCCACTGAAGCTTTCTTT.

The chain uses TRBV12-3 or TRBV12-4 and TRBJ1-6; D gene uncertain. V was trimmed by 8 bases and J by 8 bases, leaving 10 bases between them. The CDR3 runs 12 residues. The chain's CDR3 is CASAGWDSPLHF. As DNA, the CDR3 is TGTGCCAGCGCGGGGTGGGATTCACCCCTCCACTTT.

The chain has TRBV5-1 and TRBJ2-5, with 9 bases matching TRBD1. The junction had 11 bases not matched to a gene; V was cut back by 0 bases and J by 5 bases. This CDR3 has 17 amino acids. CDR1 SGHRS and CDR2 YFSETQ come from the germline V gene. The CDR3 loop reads CASSLAGQGPSGETQYF. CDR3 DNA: TGCGCCAGCAGCTTGGCGGGACAGGGCCCATCCGGCGAGACCCAGTACTTC.

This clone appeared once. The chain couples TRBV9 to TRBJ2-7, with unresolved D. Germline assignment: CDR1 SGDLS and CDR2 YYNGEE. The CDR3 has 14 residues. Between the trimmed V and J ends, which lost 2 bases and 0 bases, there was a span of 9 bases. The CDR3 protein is CASSVADTSYEQYF. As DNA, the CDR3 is TGTGCCAGCAGCGTTGCAGATACCTCCTACGAGCAGTACTTC.

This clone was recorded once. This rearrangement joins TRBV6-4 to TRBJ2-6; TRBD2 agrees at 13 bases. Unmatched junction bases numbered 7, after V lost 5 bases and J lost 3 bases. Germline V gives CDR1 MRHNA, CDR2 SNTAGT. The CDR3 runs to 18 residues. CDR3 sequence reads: CASSRELAGGIGANVLTF. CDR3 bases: TGTGCCAGCAGTCGGGAACTAGCGGGAGGGATTGGGGCCAACGTCCTGACTTTC.

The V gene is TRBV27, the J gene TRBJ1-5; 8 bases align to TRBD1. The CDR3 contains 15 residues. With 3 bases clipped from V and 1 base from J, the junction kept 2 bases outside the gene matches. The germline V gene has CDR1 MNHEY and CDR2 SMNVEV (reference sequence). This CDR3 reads CASSFAGGSNQPQHF. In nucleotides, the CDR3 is TGTGCCAGCAGTTTCGCAGGGGGCAGCAATCAGCCCCAGCATTTT.

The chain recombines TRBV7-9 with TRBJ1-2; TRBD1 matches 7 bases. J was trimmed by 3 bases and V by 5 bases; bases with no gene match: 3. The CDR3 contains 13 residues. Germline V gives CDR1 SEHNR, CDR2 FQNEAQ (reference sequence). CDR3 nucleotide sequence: TGTGCCAGCAGCCACAGGGGAGACTATGGCTACACCTTC. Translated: CASSHRGDYGYTF.

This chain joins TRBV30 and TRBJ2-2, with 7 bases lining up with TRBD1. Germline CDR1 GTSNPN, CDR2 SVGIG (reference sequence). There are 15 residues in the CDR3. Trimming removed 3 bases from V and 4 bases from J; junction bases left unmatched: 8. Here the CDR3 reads CAWRPQGVGTGELFF. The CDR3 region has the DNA TGTGCCTGGAGGCCCCAGGGGGTTGGCACCGGGGAGCTGTTTTTT.

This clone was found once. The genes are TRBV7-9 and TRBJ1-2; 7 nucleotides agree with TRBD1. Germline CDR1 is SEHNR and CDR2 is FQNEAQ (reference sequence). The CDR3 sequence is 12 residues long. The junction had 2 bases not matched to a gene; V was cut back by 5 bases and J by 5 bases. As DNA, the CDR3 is TGTGCCAGCAGCCCGGGACAGTATGGCTACACCTTC. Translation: CASSPGQYGYTF.

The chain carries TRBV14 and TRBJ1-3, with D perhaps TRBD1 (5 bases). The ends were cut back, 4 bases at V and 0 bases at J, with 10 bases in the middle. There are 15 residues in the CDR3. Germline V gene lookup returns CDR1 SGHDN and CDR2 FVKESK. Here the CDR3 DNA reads TGTGCCAGCAGCCTTAGACAGCGCTCTGGAAACACCATATATTTT. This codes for CASSLRQRSGNTIYF.

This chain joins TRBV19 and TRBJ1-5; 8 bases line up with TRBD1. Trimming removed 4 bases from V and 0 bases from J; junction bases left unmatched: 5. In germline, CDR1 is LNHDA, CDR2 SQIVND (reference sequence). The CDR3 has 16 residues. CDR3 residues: CASSRIQGASNQPQHF. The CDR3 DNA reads TGTGCCAGTAGTAGAATTCAGGGGGCTAGCAATCAGCCCCAGCATTTT.

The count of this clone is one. The CDR3, as DNA: TGTGCCAGCCGAGACAGGGGCTCTGGAAACACCATATATTTT. It yields the protein CASRDRGSGNTIYF. V usage is TRBV25-1 and J usage is TRBJ1-3; TRBD1 matches 8 bases. The CDR3 totals 14 residues. J lost 0 bases, V lost 8 bases, and 3 bases had no gene match. The V gene's germline CDR1 is MGHDK and CDR2 SYGVNS.

The CDR3 protein is CASSLDRRQETQYF. The CDR3 DNA follows: TGTGCCAGCAGCTTGGACAGGCGCCAAGAGACCCAGTACTTC. The chain is built from TRBV5-4 and TRBJ2-5, with D possibly TRBD1 on 5 matching bases. The CDR3 loop spans 14 amino acids. The V gene lost 0 bases and the J gene lost 1 base, with 7 bases spanning the gap. The germline V gene has CDR1 SGHNT and CDR2 YYREEE (reference sequence). Full variable domain (rest looked up from reference TRBV5-4 and TRBJ2-5): ETGVTQSPTHLIKTRGQQVTLRCSSQSGHNTVSWYQQALGQGPQFIFQYYREEENGRGNFPPRFSGLQFPNYSSELNVNALELDDSALYLCASSLDRRQETQYFGPGTRLLVL.

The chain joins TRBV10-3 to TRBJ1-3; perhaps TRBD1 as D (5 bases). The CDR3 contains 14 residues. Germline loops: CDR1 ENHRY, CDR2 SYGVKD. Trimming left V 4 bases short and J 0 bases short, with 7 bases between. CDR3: CAISVGRSGNTIYF. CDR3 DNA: TGTGCCATCAGTGTGGGGCGCTCTGGAAACACCATATATTTT.

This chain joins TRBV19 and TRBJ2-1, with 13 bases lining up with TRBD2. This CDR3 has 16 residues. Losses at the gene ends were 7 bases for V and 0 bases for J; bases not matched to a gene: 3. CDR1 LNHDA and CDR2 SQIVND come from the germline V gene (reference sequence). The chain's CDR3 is CASTRTSGSSYNEQFF. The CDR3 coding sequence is TGTGCCAGTACCAGGACTAGCGGGAGCTCCTACAATGAGCAGTTCTTC.

The CDR3 protein is CSASTGGRDQPQHF. The DNA of the CDR3 is TGCAGTGCTAGTACCGGGGGGCGGGATCAGCCCCAGCATTTT. The gene calls are TRBV20-1 and TRBJ1-5; D is possibly TRBD1 (6 bases). V gave up 3 bases and J gave up 5 bases, with 14 bases separating them. The V gene's germline CDR1 is DFQATT and CDR2 SNEGSKA (reference sequence). The CDR3 is made up of 14 amino acids.

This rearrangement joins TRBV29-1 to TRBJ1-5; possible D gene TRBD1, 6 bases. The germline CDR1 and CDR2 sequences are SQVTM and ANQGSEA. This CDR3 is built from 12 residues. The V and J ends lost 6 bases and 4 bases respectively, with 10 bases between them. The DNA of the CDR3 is TGCAGCGTCAAAACAGGGAATCAGCCCCAGCATTTT. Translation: CSVKTGNQPQHF.

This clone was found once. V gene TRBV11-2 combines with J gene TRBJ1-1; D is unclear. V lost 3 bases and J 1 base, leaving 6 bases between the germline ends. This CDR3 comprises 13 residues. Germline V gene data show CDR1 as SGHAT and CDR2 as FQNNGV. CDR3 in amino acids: CASSFRENTEAFF. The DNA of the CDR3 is TGTGCCAGCAGCTTCCGGGAGAACACTGAAGCTTTCTTT. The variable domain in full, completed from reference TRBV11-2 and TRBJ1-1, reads EAGVAQSPRYKIIEKRQSVAFWCNPISGHATLYWYQQILGQGPKLLIQFQNNGVVDDSQLPKDRFSAERLKGVDSTLKIQPAKLEDSAVYLCASSFRENTEAFFGQGTRLTVV.

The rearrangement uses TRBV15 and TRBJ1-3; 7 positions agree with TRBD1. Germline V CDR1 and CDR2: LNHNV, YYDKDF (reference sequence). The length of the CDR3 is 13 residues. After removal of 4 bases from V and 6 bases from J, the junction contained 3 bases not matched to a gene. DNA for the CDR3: TGTGCCACCAGCATGGGGACAGTAAACACCATATATTTT. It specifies CATSMGTVNTIYF.

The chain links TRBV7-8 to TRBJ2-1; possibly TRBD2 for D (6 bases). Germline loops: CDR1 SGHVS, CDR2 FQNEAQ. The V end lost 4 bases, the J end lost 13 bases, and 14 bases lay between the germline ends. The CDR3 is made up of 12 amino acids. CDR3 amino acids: CASSSHRLDQFF. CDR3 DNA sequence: TGTGCCAGCAGCTCCCACCGACTAGACCAGTTCTTC. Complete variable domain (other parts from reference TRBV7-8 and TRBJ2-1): GAGVSQSPRYKVAKRGQDVALRCDPISGHVSLFWYQQALGQGPEFLTYFQNEAQLDKSGLPSDRFFAERPEGSVSTLKIQRTQQEDSAVYLCASSSHRLDQFFGPGTRLTVL.

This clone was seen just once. The CDR3 spells CASSKSSSGRVNIQYF. The CDR3 nucleotides read TGTGCCAGCAGTAAGTCCTCTAGCGGGAGGGTGAACATTCAGTACTTC. The V and J genes are TRBV2 and TRBJ2-4; TRBD2 agrees at 12 bases. Per germline, CDR1 SNHLY and CDR2 FYNNEI. The CDR3 runs 16 residues. V shed 5 bases and J 7 bases; nucleotides not matched to a gene: 9.